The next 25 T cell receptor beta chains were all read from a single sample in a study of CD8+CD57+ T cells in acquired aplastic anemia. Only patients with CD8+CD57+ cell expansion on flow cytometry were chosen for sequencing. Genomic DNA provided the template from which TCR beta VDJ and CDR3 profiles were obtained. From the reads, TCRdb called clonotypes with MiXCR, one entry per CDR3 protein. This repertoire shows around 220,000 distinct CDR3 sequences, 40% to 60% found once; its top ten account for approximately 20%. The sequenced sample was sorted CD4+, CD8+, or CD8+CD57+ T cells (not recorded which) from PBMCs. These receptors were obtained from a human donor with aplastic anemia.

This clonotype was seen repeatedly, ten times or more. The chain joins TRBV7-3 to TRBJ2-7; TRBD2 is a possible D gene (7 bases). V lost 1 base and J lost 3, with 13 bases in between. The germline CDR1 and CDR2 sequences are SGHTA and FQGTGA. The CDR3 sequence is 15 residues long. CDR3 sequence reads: CASSLRGGGDYEQYF. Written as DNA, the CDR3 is TGTGCCAGCAGCTTAAGAGGGGGAGGGGACTACGAGCAGTACTTC.

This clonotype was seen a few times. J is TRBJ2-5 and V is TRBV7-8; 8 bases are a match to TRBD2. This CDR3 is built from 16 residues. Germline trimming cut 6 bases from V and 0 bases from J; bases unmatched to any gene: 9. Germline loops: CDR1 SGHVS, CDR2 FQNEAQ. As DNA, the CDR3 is TGTGCCAGCAGTTCCAGAGGTAGCGGGGACCAAGAGACCCAGTACTTC. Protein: CASSSRGSGDQETQYF.

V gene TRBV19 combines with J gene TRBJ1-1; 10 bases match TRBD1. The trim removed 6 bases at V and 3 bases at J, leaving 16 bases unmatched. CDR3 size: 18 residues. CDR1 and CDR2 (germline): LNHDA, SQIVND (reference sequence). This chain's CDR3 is CASRPAGQGDNWYTEAFF. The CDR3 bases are TGTGCCAGTAGGCCCGCCGGACAGGGGGACAATTGGTACACTGAAGCTTTCTTT.

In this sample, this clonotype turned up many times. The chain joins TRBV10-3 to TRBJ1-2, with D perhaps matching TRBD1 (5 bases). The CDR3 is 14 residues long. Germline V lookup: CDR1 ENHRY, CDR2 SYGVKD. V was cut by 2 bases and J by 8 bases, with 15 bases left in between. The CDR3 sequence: CAISEGPGPMGYTF. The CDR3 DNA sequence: TGTGCCATCAGTGAGGGACCGGGACCCATGGGCTACACCTTC.

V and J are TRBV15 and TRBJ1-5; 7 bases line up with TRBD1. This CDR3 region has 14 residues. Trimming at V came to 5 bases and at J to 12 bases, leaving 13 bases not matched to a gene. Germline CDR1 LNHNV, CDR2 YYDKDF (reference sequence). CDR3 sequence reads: CATSVGGTDGDQHF. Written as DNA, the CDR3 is TGTGCCACCAGCGTAGGGGGGACAGATGGCGACCAGCATTTT. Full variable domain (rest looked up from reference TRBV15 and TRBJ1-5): DAMVIQNPRYQVTQFGKPVTLSCSQTLNHNVMYWYQQKSSQAPKLLFHYYDKDFNNEADTPDNFQSRRPNTSFCFLDIRSPGLGDTAMYLCATSVGGTDGDQHFGDGTRLSIL.

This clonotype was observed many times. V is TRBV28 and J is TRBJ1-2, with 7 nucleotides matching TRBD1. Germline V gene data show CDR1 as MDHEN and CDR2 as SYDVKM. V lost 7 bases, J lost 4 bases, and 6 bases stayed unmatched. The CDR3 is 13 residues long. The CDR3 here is CASTSDRSYGYTF. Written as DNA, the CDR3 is TGTGCCAGCACCTCGGACAGGAGCTATGGCTACACCTTC.

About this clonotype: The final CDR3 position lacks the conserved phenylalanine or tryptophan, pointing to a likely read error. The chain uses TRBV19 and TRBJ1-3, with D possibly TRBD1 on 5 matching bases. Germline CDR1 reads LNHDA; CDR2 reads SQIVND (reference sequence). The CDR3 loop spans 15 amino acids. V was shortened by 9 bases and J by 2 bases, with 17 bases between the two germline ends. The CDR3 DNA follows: TGTGCCAGCCTCGACGGTGGGGGTCCTGGAAACACCATATATCTT. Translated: CASLDGGGPGNTIYL.

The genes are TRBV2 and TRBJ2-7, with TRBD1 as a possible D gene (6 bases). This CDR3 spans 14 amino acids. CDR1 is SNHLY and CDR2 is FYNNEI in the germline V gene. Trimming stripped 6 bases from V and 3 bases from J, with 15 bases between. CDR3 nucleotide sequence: TGTGCCAGCAGGGACAGAGATTATGTCTACGAGCAGTACTTC. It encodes CASRDRDYVYEQYF.

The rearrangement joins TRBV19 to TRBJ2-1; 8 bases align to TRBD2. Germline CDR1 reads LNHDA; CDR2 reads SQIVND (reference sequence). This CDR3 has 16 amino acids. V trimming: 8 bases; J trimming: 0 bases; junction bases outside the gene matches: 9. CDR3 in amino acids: CASGGGGLSSYNEQFF. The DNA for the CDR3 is TGTGCCAGTGGGGGCGGGGGGCTTAGCTCCTACAATGAGCAGTTCTTC.

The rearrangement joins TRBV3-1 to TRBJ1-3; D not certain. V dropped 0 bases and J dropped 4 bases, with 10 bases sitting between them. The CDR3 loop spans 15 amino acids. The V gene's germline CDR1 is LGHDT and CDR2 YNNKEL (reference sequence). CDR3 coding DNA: TGTGCCAGCAGCCAAGACGTGGGTATCGGAAACACCATATATTTT. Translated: CASSQDVGIGNTIYF.

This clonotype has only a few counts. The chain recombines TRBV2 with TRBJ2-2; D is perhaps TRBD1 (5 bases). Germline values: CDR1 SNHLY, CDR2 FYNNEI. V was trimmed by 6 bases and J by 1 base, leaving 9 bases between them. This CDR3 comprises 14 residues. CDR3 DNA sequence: TGTGCCAGCAGGGACATGATGAACACCGGGGAGCTGTTTTTT. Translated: CASRDMMNTGELFF.

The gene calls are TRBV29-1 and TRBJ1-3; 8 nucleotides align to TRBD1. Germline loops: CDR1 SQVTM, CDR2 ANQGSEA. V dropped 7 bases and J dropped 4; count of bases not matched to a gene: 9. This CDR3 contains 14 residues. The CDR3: CSGSTGAGGNTIYF. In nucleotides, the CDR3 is TGCAGCGGATCGACAGGGGCAGGGGGAAACACCATATATTTT.

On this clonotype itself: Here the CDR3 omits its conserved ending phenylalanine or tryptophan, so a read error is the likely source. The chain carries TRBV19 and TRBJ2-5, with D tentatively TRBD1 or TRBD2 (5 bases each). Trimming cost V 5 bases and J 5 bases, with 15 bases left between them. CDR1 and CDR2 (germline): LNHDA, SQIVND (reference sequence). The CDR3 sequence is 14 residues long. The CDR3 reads CASSPGQGGETQYL. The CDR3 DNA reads TGTGCCAGTAGTCCCGGGCAGGGCGGGGAGACCCAGTACCTC.

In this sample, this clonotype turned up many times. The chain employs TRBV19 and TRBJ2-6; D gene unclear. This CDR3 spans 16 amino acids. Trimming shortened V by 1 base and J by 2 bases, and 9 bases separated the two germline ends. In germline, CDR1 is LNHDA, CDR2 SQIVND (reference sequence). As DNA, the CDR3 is TGTGCCAGTAGTATAGCAGGCAGCACTGGGGCCAACGTCCTGACTTTC. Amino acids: CASSIAGSTGANVLTF.

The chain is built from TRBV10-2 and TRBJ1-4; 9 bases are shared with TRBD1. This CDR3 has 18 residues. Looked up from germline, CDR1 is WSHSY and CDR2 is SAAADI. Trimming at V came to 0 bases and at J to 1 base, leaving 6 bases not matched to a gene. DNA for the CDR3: TGCGCCAGCAGTGAGTCGGTACAGGGGGCAGGAACTAATGAAAAACTGTTTTTT. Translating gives CASSESVQGAGTNEKLFF.

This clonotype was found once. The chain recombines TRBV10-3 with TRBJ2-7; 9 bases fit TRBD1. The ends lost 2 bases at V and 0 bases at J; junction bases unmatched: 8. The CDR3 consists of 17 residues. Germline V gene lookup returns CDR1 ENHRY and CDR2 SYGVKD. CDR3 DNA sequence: TGTGCCATCAGTGAGCTTGGGGACAGGGAGAGCTCCTACGAGCAGTACTTC. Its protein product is CAISELGDRESSYEQYF.

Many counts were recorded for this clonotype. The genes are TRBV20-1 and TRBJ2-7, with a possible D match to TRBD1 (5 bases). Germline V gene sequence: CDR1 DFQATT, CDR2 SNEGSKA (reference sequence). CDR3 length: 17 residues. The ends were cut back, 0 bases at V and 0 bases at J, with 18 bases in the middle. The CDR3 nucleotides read TGCAGTGCTAGAGATTTAAGGGGCAGTCTGCGCTCCTACGAGCAGTACTTC. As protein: CSARDLRGSLRSYEQYF.

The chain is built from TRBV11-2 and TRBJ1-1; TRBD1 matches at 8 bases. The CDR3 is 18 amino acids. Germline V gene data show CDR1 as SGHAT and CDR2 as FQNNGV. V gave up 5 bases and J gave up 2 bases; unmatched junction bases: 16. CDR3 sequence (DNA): TGTGCCAGCAGCCTATCATCGTCCGGGACAGGCCCTAACACTGAAGCTTTCTTT. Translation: CASSLSSSGTGPNTEAFF. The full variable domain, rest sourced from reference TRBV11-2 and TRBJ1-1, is EAGVAQSPRYKIIEKRQSVAFWCNPISGHATLYWYQQILGQGPKLLIQFQNNGVVDDSQLPKDRFSAERLKGVDSTLKIQPAKLEDSAVYLCASSLSSSGTGPNTEAFFGQGTRLTVV.

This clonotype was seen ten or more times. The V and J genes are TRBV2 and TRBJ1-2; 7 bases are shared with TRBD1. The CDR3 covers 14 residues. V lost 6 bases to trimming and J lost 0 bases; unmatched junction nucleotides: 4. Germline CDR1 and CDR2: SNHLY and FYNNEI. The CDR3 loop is CASRGDSTNYGYTF. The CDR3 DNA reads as TGTGCCAGCAGAGGGGACAGTACTAACTATGGCTACACCTTC.

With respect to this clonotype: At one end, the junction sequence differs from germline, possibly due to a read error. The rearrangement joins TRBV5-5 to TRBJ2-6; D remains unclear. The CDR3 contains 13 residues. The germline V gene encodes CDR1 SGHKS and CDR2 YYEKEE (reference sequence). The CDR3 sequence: CASSLDGANVLTF. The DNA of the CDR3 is TGCGCCAGCAGCTTGGATGGGGCCAACGTCCTGACTTTC.

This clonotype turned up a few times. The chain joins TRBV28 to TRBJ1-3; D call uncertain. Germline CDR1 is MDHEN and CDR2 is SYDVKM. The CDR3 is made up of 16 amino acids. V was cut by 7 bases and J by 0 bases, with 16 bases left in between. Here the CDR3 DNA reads TGTGCCAGCAACCCACGGACGGCAATCTCTGGAAACACCATATATTTT. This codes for CASNPRTAISGNTIYF.

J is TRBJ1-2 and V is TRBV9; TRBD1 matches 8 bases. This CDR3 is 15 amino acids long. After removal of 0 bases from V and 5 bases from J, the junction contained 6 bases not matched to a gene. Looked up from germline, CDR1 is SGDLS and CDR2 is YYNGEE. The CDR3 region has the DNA TGTGCCAGCAGCGTAGCGGGGACAGGTTATTATGGCTACACCTTC. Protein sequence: CASSVAGTGYYGYTF.

The CDR3 loop is CSASLTGVGNTGQKNTEAFF. The CDR3 bases are TGCAGTGCTAGCCTGACAGGGGTCGGAAACACCGGACAGAAAAACACTGAAGCTTTCTTT. This rearrangement joins TRBV20-1 to TRBJ1-1; 8 positions match TRBD1. CDR3 length equals 20 residues. The germline gives CDR1 DFQATT, CDR2 SNEGSKA (reference sequence). V lost 3 bases to trimming and J lost 2 bases; unmatched junction nucleotides: 23.

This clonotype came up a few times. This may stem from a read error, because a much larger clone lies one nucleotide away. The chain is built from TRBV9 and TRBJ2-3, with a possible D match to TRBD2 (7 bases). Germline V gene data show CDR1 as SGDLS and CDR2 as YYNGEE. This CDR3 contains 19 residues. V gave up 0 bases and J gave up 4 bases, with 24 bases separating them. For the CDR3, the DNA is TGTGCCAGCAGCGTAGGATATAGGGGGGGCGACGCTAGCGCAGATACGCAGTATTTT. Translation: CASSVGYRGGDASADTQYF.

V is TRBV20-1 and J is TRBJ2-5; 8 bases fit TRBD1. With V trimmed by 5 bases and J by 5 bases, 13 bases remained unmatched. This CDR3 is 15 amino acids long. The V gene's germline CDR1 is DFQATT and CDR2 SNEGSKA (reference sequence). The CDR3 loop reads CSAGDRRGARETQYF. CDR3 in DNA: TGCAGTGCTGGGGACAGGAGGGGGGCAAGGGAGACCCAGTACTTC.